These T cell receptor beta chains were read from a single sample in a study of blood T cells in healthy people across ages. MiXCR, run by TCRdb on the 5' RACE reads, gives a single entry per CDR3 protein. The sample lists about 730,000 distinct CDR3 sequences, roughly 45% occurring once. The sequenced material came from blood. These receptor sequences come from a woman aged 55-75 years in good health. Each CDR3 is given with its conserved first and last residue. D genes are given only for firm matches. Not all rows give a size; the values are once, few, many and, for expanded clones, a class.

TRBV27,.,many,TRBJ2-7,TGTGCCAGCAGTGCTCGTTCCCCTTACGAGCAGTACTTC,CASSARSPYEQYF
TRBV4-2,.,.,TRBJ2-3,TGTGCCAGCAGCCAAAGTCAGCGGGTGGGGGATACGCAGTATTTT,CASSQSQRVGDTQYF
TRBV4-3,TRBD1,few,TRBJ1-4,TGCGCCAGCAGCCAAGGACAGGGGGCTAATGAAAAACTGTTTTTT,CASSQGQGANEKLFF
TRBV4-3,TRBD1,many,TRBJ2-3,TGCGCCAGCAGCCAAGATTCTTTAGGGACAGCTAGCACAGATACGCAGTATTTT,CASSQDSLGTASTDTQYF
TRBV27,TRBD2,few,TRBJ2-1,TGTGCCAGCAGTACGCCCGGGACTAGCGGGGGGCGTGAGCAGTTCTTC,CASSTPGTSGGREQFF
TRBV7-3,TRBD2,.,TRBJ2-3,TGTGCCAGCAGCCCTCAGAAAGATTTCGGGAGGGCCCGTCCAGATACGCAGTATTTT,CASSPQKDFGRARPDTQYF
TRBV18,TRBD2,.,TRBJ2-7,TGTGCCAGCTCACGAGGGACTAGTGGCGAGCAGTACTTC,CASSRGTSGEQYF
TRBV7-2,TRBD2,.,TRBJ2-3,TGTGCCAGCAGCTTAAAGCTAGCGGGGGGAAATACGCAGTATTTT,CASSLKLAGGNTQYF
TRBV12-3/TRBV12-4,TRBD2,.,TRBJ2-3,TGTGCCAGCAGTCCCGGGACTAGCAGGAGAACAGATACGCAGTATTTT,CASSPGTSRRTDTQYF
TRBV20-1,.,once,TRBJ2-3,TGCAGTGCTCGCATGACTTTGTGGGAGTCAGATACGCAGTATTTT,CSARMTLWESDTQYF
TRBV5-6,.,.,TRBJ2-3,TGTGCCAGCAGCCCAAATTTAAACACAGATACGCAGTATTTT,CASSPNLNTDTQYF
TRBV6-4,.,.,TRBJ2-1,TGTGCCAGCAGTGACTCGGCGGGTCGGGGGGCTAATGAGCAGTTCTTC,CASSDSAGRGANEQFF
TRBV3-1,.,.,TRBJ2-1,TGTGCCAGCAGCCAAGATCAAACTCTAGGTGAGCAGTTCTTC,CASSQDQTLGEQFF
TRBV20-1,TRBD1,.,TRBJ1-6,TGCAGTGCTCCACGACAGGGTATTTCACCCCTCCACTTT,CSAPRQGISPLHF
TRBV7-6,.,.,TRBJ1-4,TGTGCCGGCAGCTCCGACGCGGGTGAAAAACTGTTTTTT,CAGSSDAGEKLFF
TRBV10-3,.,.,TRBJ1-2,TGTGCCATCAGTGAGTCGGGTTACCGGGATGGCTATGGCTACACCTTC,CAISESGYRDGYGYTF
TRBV5-1,TRBD1,.,TRBJ1-1,TGCGCCAGCAGCTCTACAGGGGGAGACACTGAAGCTTTCTTT,CASSSTGGDTEAFF
TRBV10-3,TRBD1,.,TRBJ2-7,TGTGCCATCGCGGACAGGTACTACGAGCAGTACTTC,CAIADRYYEQYF